This T cell receptor (beta chain) was retrieved from a study of T cell clonotyping in hematopoietic cell transplantation. With regard to this clone: Its antigen is not identified.

Germline values: CDR1 SGDLS, CDR2 YYNGEE. The CDR3 sequence is 17 residues long. V gave up 6 bases and J gave up 9 bases; unmatched junction bases: 19. Repertoires were generated with immunoSEQ multiplex PCR, while TCRdb's copy carries only in-frame clones and drops some. The table shows roughly 9,000 clones, with 93% occurring only once. Study conclusions and caveats: Pathologically expanded recipient clonotypes increased progressively from day 30 to day 180 as diversity fell. At the given depth, recipient repertoires were over 95% de novo clonotypes.

The chain uses TRBV9 and TRBJ2-1, with TRBD2 matching over 9 bases. The material sequenced was PBMCs, taken 100 days after allogeneic stem cell transplant. This sequence originates from a male patient in his 50s who had an allogeneic stem cell transplant from a related donor, so T cells may come from the graft donor. Some clones in this sample may be carry-over from other donors' samples. As DNA, the CDR3 is TGTGCCAGCAACGCTAGAGGGACTAGCCTCCTGGGCGCTGAGCAGTTCTTC. Protein: CASNARGTSLLGAEQFF.